This TCR beta chain was captured in a study of blood T cell repertoires in COVID-19 (TCRdb year 2020). Notes on the research overall: Samples covering the acute and convalescent phases of COVID-19 were provided by collaborators in the United States, Italy and Spain. The prospective study material was composed of cDNA or gDNA derived from T cells, B-cell-depleted T cells, or PBMCs. The dataset comprised deeply sampled blood TCRbeta repertoires from subjects exposed to, actively infected with, or recovered from COVID-19. The repertoires were released in a freely available public database meant as a resource for research on the immune response to SARS-CoV-2. Samples came from the ongoing ImmuneRACE study (first 160 participants) plus 1,254 subjects from 6 global collaborators. The sample metadata nearly always contained a de-identified subject ID, COVID-19 status, age in years and sex. Where available, HLA class I and class II types were obtained from metadata supplied by the sample provider rather than from assay-based typing.

TCRbeta CDR3 regions were amplified from genomic DNA by means of the immunoSEQ Assay, a bias-controlled multiplex PCR. Processing in the source paper ran as follows. Nucleated cell counts per sample were estimated from amplification of reference gene primers within the assay. To quantify the absolute abundance of each unique TCRbeta CDR3 rearrangement, sequence reads were collapsed and filtered. For each sample, productive Simpson clonality was calculated as the square root of Simpson's diversity index across productive rearrangements. TCRdb re-hosts the immuneACCESS table, in-frame sequences only. Its copies lack some clones; in the studies checked, an unresolved V gene accounts for under half of them, and the cause for the rest is not known. From that table come the V and J calls and clone size; the DNA was used to work out D and trimming. Counted in this sample were about 300,000 clones; 70% to 90% of them appeared once. The ten largest clones represent about 4.6% of the sample.

For CDR1 and CDR2, the germline V gene lists SQVTM and ANQGSEA. CDR3 length: 11 amino acids, cysteine to phenylalanine. The kept DNA is CDR3 alone, 33 bases in frame from the first base. At the junction V is shortened by 6 bases and J by 4 bases, with 7 bases in between. Enrolling through a virtual design, the prospective study's participants ranged in age from roughly 18 to 95 years and lived across roughly 24 United States geographic areas. To assign participants to cohorts, the prospective study relied on clinical history that participants themselves reported in a screening survey and a study questionnaire. Recovered participants in ImmuneRACE Cohort 3 were defined as having two consecutive negative NP/OP PCR tests, clearance from a healthcare professional, or resolution of symptoms. Mobile phlebotomists in the prospective study collected whole blood, serum and a nasopharyngeal or oropharyngeal swab from every participant. Over a roughly two-month period, participants in the prospective study had the option of providing additional blood draws and questionnaires. Before DNA extraction, blood samples from the prospective study were shipped at room temperature or frozen.

On this clone itself: Its recognized antigen is unknown. There are no base qualities to consult, and no much larger clone falls within one base.

What the study reported, not specific to this receptor: The amount of clinical and demographic metadata varied by source and participant and was provided uncurated.

The chain was built from TRBV29-1 and TRBJ1-3; confidence is insufficient to name the D gene. Specimen: PBMCs or T cells enriched from blood (not recorded which). This clonotype originated in a man aged 25 to 40 who had recovered from COVID-19. The DNA is as follows: TGCAGCGTGCCGGAGGGAAACACCATATATTTT. Translated, it gives CSVPEGNTIYF.